The entry below describes one T cell receptor (beta chain). Antigen specificity is unknown. The source of the sample is a study of post-analysis software for immune sequencing data. Losses at the gene ends were 6 bases for V and 2 bases for J; bases not matched to a gene: 7. The CDR3 is 15 residues long. Germline values: CDR1 MNHEY, CDR2 SMNVEV (reference sequence). Unique molecular identifiers had been added to the TCR beta cDNA libraries. Some 500,000 cDNA molecules were obtained per 1 to 10 million input T cells. Each CDR3 protein is one row after TCRdb ran MiXCR on the PCR reads. The sample lists about 500,000 distinct CDR3 sequences, 40% to 55% occurring once. Study-wide points: Comparison of patients with controls showed 4 to 6 TRBV segments more frequent in patients, TRBV5-6, TRBV5-1 and TRBV20-1 among them. Multiple sclerosis patients showed significantly lower normalized Chao1 diversity than controls did.

The sequence was obtained from a girl aged 5-17 years with multiple sclerosis. The chain uses TRBV27 and TRBJ2-1, with 7 positions matching TRBD2. Sequenced material: blood. CDR3 sequence reads: CASRTGLNTYNEQFF. The DNA for the CDR3 is TGTGCCAGCAGAACGGGACTAAACACCTACAATGAGCAGTTCTTC.